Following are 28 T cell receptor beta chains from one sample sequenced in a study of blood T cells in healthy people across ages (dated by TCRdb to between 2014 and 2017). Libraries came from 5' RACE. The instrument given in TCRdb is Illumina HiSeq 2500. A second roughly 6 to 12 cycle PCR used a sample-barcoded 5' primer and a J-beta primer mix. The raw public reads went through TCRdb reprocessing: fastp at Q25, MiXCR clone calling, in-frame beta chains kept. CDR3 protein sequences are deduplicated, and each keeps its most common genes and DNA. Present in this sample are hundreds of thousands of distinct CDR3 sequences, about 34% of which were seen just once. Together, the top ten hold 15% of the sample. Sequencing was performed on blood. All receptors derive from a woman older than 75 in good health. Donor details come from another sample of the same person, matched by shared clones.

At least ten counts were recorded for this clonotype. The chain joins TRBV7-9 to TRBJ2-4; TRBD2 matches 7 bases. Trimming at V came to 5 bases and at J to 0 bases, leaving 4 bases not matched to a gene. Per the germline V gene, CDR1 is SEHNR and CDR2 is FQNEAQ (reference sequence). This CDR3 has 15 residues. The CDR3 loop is CASSLSGAAKNIQYF. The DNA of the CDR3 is TGTGCCAGCAGCCTGAGCGGGGCAGCCAAAAACATTCAGTACTTC.

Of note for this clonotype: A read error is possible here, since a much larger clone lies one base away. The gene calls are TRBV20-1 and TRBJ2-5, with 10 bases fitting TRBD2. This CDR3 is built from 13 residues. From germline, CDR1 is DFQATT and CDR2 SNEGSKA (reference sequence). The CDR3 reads CCAVLAGLETQYF. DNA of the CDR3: TGCTGTGCCGTACTAGCGGGGTTAGAGACCCAGTACTTC.

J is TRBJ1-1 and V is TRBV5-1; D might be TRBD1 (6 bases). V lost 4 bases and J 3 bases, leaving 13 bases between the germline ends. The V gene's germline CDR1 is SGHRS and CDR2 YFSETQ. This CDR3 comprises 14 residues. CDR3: CASSNDRTYTEAFF. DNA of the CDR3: TGCGCCAGCAGCAATGACAGGACCTACACTGAAGCTTTCTTT. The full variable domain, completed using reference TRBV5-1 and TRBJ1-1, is KAGVTQTPRYLIKTRGQQVTLSCSPISGHRSVSWYQQTPGQGLQFLFEYFSETQRNKGNFPGRFSGRQFSNSRSEMNVSTLELGDSALYLCASSNDRTYTEAFFGQGTRLTVV.

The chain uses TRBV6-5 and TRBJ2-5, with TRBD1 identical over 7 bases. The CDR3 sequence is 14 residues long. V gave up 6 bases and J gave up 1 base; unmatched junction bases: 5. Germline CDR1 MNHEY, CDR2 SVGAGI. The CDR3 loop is CASSRGQFQETQYF. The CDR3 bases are TGTGCCAGCAGCCGGGGACAGTTCCAAGAGACCCAGTACTTC.

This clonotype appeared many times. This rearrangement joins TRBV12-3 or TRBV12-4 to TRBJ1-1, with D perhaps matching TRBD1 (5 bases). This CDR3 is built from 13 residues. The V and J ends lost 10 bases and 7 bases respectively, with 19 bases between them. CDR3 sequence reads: CATTTTTVSEAFF. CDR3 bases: TGTGCCACCACCACCACGACAGTGAGTGAAGCTTTCTTT.

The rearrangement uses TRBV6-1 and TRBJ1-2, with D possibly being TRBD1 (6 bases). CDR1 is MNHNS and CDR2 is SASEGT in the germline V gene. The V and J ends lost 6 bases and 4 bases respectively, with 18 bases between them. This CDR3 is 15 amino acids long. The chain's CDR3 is CASRKTGTSGYGYTF. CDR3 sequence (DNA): TGTGCCAGCAGAAAAACAGGGACTTCTGGCTATGGCTACACCTTC.

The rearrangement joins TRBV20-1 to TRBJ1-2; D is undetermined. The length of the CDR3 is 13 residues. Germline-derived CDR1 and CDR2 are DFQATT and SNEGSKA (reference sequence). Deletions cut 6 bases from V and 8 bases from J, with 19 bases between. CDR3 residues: CSASTPFGKGYTF. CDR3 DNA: TGCAGTGCGAGTACGCCTTTTGGGAAAGGCTACACCTTC.

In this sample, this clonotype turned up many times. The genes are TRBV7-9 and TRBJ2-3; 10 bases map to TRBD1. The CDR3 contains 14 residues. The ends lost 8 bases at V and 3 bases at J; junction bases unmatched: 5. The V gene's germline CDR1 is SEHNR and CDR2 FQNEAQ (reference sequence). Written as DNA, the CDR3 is TGTGCCAGCGCGGGACAGGGGTGGACAGATACGCAGTATTTT. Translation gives CASAGQGWTDTQYF.

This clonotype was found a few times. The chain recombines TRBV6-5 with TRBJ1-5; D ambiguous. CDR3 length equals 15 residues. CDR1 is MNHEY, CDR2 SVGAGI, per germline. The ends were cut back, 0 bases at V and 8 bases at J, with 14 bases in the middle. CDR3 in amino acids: CASSYSGVSTEPQHF. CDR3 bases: TGTGCCAGCAGTTACTCGGGCGTCTCCACAGAGCCCCAGCATTTT.

CDR3 amino acids: CASSADYRDNTEAFF. In nucleotides, the CDR3 is TGTGCCAGCAGCGCGGATTACCGAGACAACACTGAAGCTTTCTTT. The chain combines TRBV9 with TRBJ1-1; D is ambiguous. Looked up from germline, CDR1 is SGDLS and CDR2 is YYNGEE. V shed 3 bases and J shed 2 bases, with 14 bases lying between them. The CDR3 length is 15 residues.

The chain's CDR3 is CASSSLGDNMDTEAFF. CDR3 coding DNA: TGTGCCAGCAGCTCGCTGGGGGACAATATGGACACTGAAGCTTTCTTT. The V gene is TRBV5-6, the J gene TRBJ1-1; tentatively, D is TRBD1 (6 bases). The germline gives CDR1 SGHDT, CDR2 YYEEEE. The CDR3 loop spans 16 amino acids. Between the trimmed V and J ends, which lost 3 bases and 3 bases, there was a span of 18 bases.

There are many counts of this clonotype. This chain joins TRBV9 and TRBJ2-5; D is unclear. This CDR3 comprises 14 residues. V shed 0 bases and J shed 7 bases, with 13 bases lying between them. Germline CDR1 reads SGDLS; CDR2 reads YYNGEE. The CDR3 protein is CASSVGVEAGTQYF. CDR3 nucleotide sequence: TGTGCCAGCAGCGTAGGGGTAGAGGCCGGGACCCAGTACTTC.

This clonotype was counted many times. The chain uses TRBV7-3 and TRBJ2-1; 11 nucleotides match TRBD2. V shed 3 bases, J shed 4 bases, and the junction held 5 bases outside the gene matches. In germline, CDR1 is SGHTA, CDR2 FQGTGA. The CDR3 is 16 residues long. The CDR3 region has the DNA TGTGCCAGCAGCTTTTTAGCGGGGGGGGGATACAATGAGCAGTTCTTC. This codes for CASSFLAGGGYNEQFF.

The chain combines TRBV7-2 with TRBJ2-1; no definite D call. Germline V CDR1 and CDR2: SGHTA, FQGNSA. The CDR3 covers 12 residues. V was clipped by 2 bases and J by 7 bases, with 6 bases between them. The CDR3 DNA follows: TGTGCCAGCAGCTTATACGGAAATGAGCAGTTCTTC. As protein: CASSLYGNEQFF.

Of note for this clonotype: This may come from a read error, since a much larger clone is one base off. The CDR3, as DNA: TGTGCCAGCAGTTTTGAGACAGCTAACGGCTACACCTTC. Protein product: CASSFETANGYTF. The chain carries TRBV28 and TRBJ1-2; D may be TRBD1 (5 bases). This CDR3 has 13 residues. The germline V gene has CDR1 MDHEN and CDR2 SYDVKM. V lost 3 bases and J 8 bases, leaving 13 bases between the germline ends.

The CDR3: CSAAGQQNTEAFF. CDR3 DNA sequence: TGCAGTGCCGCAGGACAGCAGAACACTGAAGCTTTCTTT. The V gene is TRBV20-1, the J gene TRBJ1-1, with D perhaps TRBD1 (6 bases). The CDR3 has 13 amino acids. Trimming took 6 bases from V and 1 from J, leaving 12 bases between them. Germline V CDR1 and CDR2: DFQATT, SNEGSKA (reference sequence).

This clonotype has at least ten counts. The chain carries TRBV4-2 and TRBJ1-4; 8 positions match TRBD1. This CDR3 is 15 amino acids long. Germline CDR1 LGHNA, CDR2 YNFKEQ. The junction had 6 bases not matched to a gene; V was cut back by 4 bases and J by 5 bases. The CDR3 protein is CASSPGDRKNEKLFF. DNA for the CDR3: TGTGCCAGCAGCCCCGGGGACAGGAAGAATGAAAAACTGTTTTTT.

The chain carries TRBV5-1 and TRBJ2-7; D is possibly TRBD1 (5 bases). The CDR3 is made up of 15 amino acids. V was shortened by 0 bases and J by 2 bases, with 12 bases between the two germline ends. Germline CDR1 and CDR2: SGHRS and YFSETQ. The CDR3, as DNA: TGCGCCAGCAGCTTGGACGCAGGGCCCACCTACGAGCAGTACTTC. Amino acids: CASSLDAGPTYEQYF.

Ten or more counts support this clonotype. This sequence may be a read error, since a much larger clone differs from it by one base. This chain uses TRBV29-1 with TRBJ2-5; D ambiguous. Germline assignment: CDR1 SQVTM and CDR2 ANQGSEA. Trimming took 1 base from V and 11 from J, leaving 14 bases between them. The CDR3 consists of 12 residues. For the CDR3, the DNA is TGCAGCGTTGAAGGGGTAAGGAATGAGCAGTACTTC. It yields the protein CSVEGVRNEQYF.

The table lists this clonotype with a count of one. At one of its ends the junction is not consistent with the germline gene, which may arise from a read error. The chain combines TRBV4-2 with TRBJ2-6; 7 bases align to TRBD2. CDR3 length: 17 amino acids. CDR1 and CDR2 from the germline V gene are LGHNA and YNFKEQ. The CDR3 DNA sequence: TGTGTCAGCAGCCAACCGGGAGGCCCCTCTGGGGCCAACGTCCTGACTTTC. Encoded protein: CVSSQPGGPSGANVLTF.

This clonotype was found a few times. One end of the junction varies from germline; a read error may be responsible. CDR3 DNA: TGTGCCGCCAGTGATTGGGCAGCTAAGACCGGGGAGCTGTTTTTT. Translating it yields CAASDWAAKTGELFF. This chain joins TRBV24-1 and TRBJ2-2, with unresolved D. The germline V gene encodes CDR1 KGHDR and CDR2 SFDVKD. This CDR3 comprises 15 residues.

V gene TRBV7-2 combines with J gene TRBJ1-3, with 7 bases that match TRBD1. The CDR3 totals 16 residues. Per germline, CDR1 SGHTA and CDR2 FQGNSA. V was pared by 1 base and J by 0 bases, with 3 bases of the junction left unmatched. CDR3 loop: CASSLEGQSSGNTIYF. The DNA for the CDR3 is TGTGCCAGCAGCTTAGAGGGACAGAGCTCTGGAAACACCATATATTTT.

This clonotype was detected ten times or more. CDR3 coding DNA: TGTGCCATCAGTGATGCTAGCGGGGTAACAAGAGATACGCAGTATTTT. Translating gives CAISDASGVTRDTQYF. V and J are TRBV10-3 and TRBJ2-3; 9 bases map to TRBD2. V was clipped by 3 bases and J by 5 bases; unmatched bases: 9. Germline V gives CDR1 ENHRY, CDR2 SYGVKD. The CDR3 sequence is 16 residues long.

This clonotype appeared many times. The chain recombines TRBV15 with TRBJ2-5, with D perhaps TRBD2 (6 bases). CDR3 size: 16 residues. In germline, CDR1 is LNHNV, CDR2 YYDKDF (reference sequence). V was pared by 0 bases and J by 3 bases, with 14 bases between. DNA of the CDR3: TGTGCCACCAGCAGAGATCGGGGCGGGATAAAAGAGACCCAGTACTTC. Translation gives CATSRDRGGIKETQYF.

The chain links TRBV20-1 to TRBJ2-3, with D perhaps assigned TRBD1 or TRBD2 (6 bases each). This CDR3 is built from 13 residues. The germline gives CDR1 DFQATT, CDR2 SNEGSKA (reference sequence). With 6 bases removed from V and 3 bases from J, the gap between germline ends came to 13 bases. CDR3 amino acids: CSAASGATDTQYF. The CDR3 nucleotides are TGCAGTGCAGCCTCGGGGGCTACAGATACGCAGTATTTT.

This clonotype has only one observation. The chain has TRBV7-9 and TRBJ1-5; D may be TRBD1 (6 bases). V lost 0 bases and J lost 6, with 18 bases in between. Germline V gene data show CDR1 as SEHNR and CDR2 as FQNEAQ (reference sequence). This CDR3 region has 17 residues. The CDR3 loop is CASSLAGTKNMGQPQHF. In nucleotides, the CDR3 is TGTGCCAGCAGCTTAGCGGGGACAAAGAATATGGGTCAGCCCCAGCATTTT.

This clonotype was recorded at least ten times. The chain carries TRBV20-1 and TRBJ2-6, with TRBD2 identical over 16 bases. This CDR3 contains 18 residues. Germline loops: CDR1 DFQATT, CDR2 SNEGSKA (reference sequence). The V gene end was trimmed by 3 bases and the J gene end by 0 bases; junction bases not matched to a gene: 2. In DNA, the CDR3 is TGCAGTGCTAGTGGGACTAGCGGGGGGGCCTCTGGGGCCAACGTCCTGACTTTC. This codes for CSASGTSGGASGANVLTF.

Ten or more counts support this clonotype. CDR3 sequence reads: CASSLAGTSGGRGEQFF. CDR3 bases: TGTGCCAGCAGCTTAGCCGGGACTAGCGGGGGCCGGGGTGAGCAGTTCTTC. This chain links TRBV7-8 with TRBJ2-1, with TRBD2 matching 14 bases. Germline V gene lookup returns CDR1 SGHVS and CDR2 FQNEAQ. J gave up 9 bases and V 0 bases, and 7 bases lay outside the gene matches. This CDR3 region has 17 residues.